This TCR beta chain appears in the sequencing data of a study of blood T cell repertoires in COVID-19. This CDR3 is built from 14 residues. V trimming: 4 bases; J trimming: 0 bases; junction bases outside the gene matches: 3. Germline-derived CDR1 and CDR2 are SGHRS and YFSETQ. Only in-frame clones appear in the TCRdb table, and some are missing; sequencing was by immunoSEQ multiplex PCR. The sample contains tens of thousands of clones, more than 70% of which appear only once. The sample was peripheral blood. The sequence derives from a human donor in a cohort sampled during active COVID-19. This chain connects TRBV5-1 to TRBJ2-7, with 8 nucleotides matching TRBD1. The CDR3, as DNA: TGCGCCAGCAGCAGGACAGGGAACTCCTACGAGCAGTACTTC. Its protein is CASSRTGNSYEQYF.